The rows below give T cell receptor beta chains drawn from one sample of a study of regulatory T cells in long-lasting Graves disease. TCRdb analysed the multiplex PCR reads with MiXCR anew, one entry per CDR3 protein. The data show roughly 400,000 distinct CDR3 sequences, 21% seen once. The sequencing here drew on peripheral blood mononuclear cells (PBMCs), taken when the disease was refractory, from a patient treated with antithyroid drugs. These receptors were collected from a female donor with Graves disease. CDR3s include the opening cysteine and the closing phenylalanine or tryptophan. A D gene is named only where the DNA matches it firmly. Only part of the rows carry a size: once, few, many, or a class if the clone is expanded.

cdr3_aa	cdr3_nt	j_call	v_call	clone_size	d_call
CASSQVYARTYEQYF	TGCGCCAGCAGCCAAGTATATGCGCGGACCTACGAGCAGTACTTC	TRBJ2-7	TRBV4-1	-	-
CASSQDRGGTRGETQYF	TGTGCCAGCAGCCAAGATCGAGGAGGGACTAGAGGAGAGACCCAGTACTTC	TRBJ2-5	TRBV3-1	-	TRBD2
CASSPSPVPTGELFF	TGTGCCAGCTCACCGTCCCCAGTACCCACCGGGGAGCTGTTTTTT	TRBJ2-2	TRBV18	few	-
CASRDEQGYQPQHF	TGTGCCAGCAGAGATGAACAGGGTTATCAGCCCCAGCATTTT	TRBJ1-5	TRBV2	many	-
CASSPDVWQEDYGYTF	TGTGCCAGCAGCCCGGATGTGTGGCAGGAGGACTATGGCTACACCTTC	TRBJ1-2	TRBV13	many	-
CASSWDRISTDTQYF	TGTGCCAGCAGCTGGGACAGAATTAGCACAGATACGCAGTATTTT	TRBJ2-3	TRBV2	-	TRBD1
CASTINPGLDSYEQYF	TGTGCCAGCACAATTAATCCGGGACTAGACTCCTACGAGCAGTACTTC	TRBJ2-7	TRBV6-1	many	TRBD2
CASSEARGRVYEQYF	TGTGCCAGCAGTGAAGCGCGGGGACGGGTATACGAGCAGTACTTC	TRBJ2-7	TRBV2	many	-
CSVGRRGETQYF	TGCAGCGTTGGGCGACGCGGGGAGACCCAGTACTTC	TRBJ2-5	TRBV29-1	many	-
CASGWWRGDGYTF	TGTGCCAGTGGCTGGTGGAGGGGTGATGGCTACACCTTC	TRBJ1-2	TRBV6-1	-	-
CSAKGASTNEKLFF	TGCAGTGCTAAAGGGGCCTCAACTAATGAAAAACTGTTTTTT	TRBJ1-4	TRBV20-1	-	-
CAISGTGAAYEQYF	TGTGCCATCAGTGGCACAGGTGCCGCCTACGAGCAGTACTTC	TRBJ2-7	TRBV10-3	many	-
CSARDYGTSGRVSYNEQFF	TGCAGTGCTAGAGATTACGGGACTAGCGGGAGGGTCTCCTACAATGAGCAGTTCTTC	TRBJ2-1	TRBV20-1	many	TRBD2
CASSLDREKSGNTIYF	TGTGCCAGCAGCTTGGACAGGGAGAAATCTGGAAACACCATATATTTT	TRBJ1-3	TRBV7-8	-	TRBD1
CASTKDLGEPQHF	TGTGCCAGCACTAAGGACCTCGGAGAGCCCCAGCATTTT	TRBJ1-5	TRBV6-2/TRBV6-3	many	-
CASSPDRVYYGYTF	TGTGCCAGCAGTCCCGACAGGGTCTACTATGGCTACACCTTC	TRBJ1-2	TRBV28	many	TRBD1
CASSDEVGGWSYEQYF	TGTGCCAGCAGTGATGAGGTGGGAGGGTGGTCCTACGAGCAGTACTTC	TRBJ2-7	TRBV2	-	TRBD2
CASSVGQGLSGANVLTF	TGTGCCAGTAGTGTTGGACAGGGCCTTTCTGGGGCCAACGTCCTGACTTTC	TRBJ2-6	TRBV19	-	TRBD1
CASSYSLADSSETQYF	TGTGCCAGCAGTTACTCCCTAGCGGACTCGTCGGAGACCCAGTACTTC	TRBJ2-5	TRBV6-2/TRBV6-3	few	TRBD2
CASSERTGGPRETQYF	TGCGCCAGCAGTGAACGGACAGGGGGCCCTCGGGAGACCCAGTACTTC	TRBJ2-5	TRBV10-1	few	TRBD1
CATASPGLGGQETQYF	TGTGCCACCGCCTCTCCGGGACTAGGAGGACAAGAGACCCAGTACTTC	TRBJ2-5	TRBV28	many	TRBD2
CASSVDRPQGDTQYF	TGTGCCAGCAGTGTCGACAGGCCACAGGGGGATACGCAGTATTTT	TRBJ2-3	TRBV6-1	few	TRBD1
CASSLARDTGELFF	TGTGCCAGCAGCTTAGCCAGGGACACCGGGGAGCTGTTTTTT	TRBJ2-2	TRBV7-2	many	-
CASSTIPSGRVGEQYF	TGTGCCAGCAGCACCATTCCTAGCGGGAGGGTAGGGGAGCAGTACTTC	TRBJ2-7	TRBV7-2	-	TRBD2
CASSLQGAVTEAFF	TGTGCCAGCAGTTTACAGGGGGCTGTCACTGAAGCTTTCTTT	TRBJ1-1	TRBV27	many	TRBD1
CSARARLAGEEQYF	TGCAGTGCTAGAGCGAGACTAGCGGGAGAGGAGCAGTACTTC	TRBJ2-7	TRBV20-1	few	TRBD2
CSARTATGRGTQYF	TGCAGTGCTAGGACCGCGACAGGGAGGGGGACCCAGTACTTC	TRBJ2-5	TRBV20-1	-	-
CSVEDRWVSKLGYTF	TGCAGCGTTGAAGATCGATGGGTTTCCAAGCTCGGCTACACCTTC	TRBJ1-2	TRBV29-1	few	-
CASSTGLTQYF	TGTGCCAGCAGTACCGGACTGACCCAGTACTTC	TRBJ2-5	TRBV12-3/TRBV12-4	many	-
CASSEGSLSNQPQHF	TGTGCCAGCAGTGAAGGTTCACTTAGCAATCAGCCCCAGCATTTT	TRBJ1-5	TRBV28	many	-
CASSPPRGRVTEAFF	TGTGCCAGCTCACCACCGCGGGGGCGAGTCACTGAAGCTTTCTTT	TRBJ1-1	TRBV18	-	-
CASSFSHTGELFF	TGTGCCAGCAGCTTTTCCCACACCGGGGAGCTGTTTTTT	TRBJ2-2	TRBV11-2	many	-
CASSLGETAGETQYF	TGTGCCAGCAGCTTAGGCGAGACTGCGGGGGAGACCCAGTACTTC	TRBJ2-5	TRBV11-3	many	-
CASSNGQNSPLHF	TGTGCCAGCAGTAACGGACAGAATTCACCCCTCCACTTT	TRBJ1-6	TRBV28	many	-
CASSSRDLSYEQYF	TGTGCCAGCAGTTCCAGGGACCTCTCCTACGAGCAGTACTTC	TRBJ2-7	TRBV12-3/TRBV12-4	many	-
CATSRDHSYEQYF	TGTGCCACCAGCAGAGATCACAGCTACGAGCAGTACTTC	TRBJ2-7	TRBV15	few	-
CASNRRNYGYTF	TGTGCCAGCAATCGGCGGAACTATGGCTACACCTTC	TRBJ1-2	TRBV5-6	many	-